The 9 T cell receptor beta chains listed next were all sequenced from one sample in a study of response to subunit inactivated influenza vaccine. TCRdb fed the RT-PCR reads into MiXCR, producing one record per CDR3 protein. The sample includes some 190,000 distinct CDR3 sequences, about 15% seen only once; the top ten take roughly 26%. The sample in question was CD8+ T cells sorted from PBMCs, obtained 5 days after vaccination. All receptors derive from a man in his fifties or sixties who received an inactivated influenza vaccine.

V usage is TRBV29-1 and J usage is TRBJ2-3; possible D gene TRBD1, 5 bases. The germline CDR1 and CDR2 sequences are SQVTM and ANQGSEA. Trimming cost V 2 bases and J 1 base, with 16 bases left between them. The CDR3 runs 16 residues. CDR3 amino acids: CSVELGNRWGTDTQYF. CDR3 coding DNA: TGCAGCGTTGAACTCGGCAACAGGTGGGGCACAGATACGCAGTATTTT.

The V call is TRBV6-5, the J call TRBJ2-7; D tentatively fits TRBD1 or TRBD2 (6 bases each). The germline V gene encodes CDR1 MNHEY and CDR2 SVGAGI. The CDR3 covers 15 residues. The germline V and J ends were trimmed by 3 bases and 6 bases, with 18 bases remaining between them. CDR3 bases: TGTGCCAGCAGTTATAAAGGGGGTGGAGGGAGCGAGCAGTACTTC. It is translated as CASSYKGGGGSEQYF.

In its sample, this clonotype was seen a few times. J is TRBJ2-3 and V is TRBV7-9, with TRBD2 as a possible D gene (6 bases). The length of the CDR3 is 16 residues. With 10 bases removed from V and 0 bases from J, the gap between germline ends came to 20 bases. Germline V gene data show CDR1 as SEHNR and CDR2 as FQNEAQ (reference sequence). This CDR3 reads CAIGKRESTSTDTQYF. CDR3 DNA: TGTGCCATTGGGAAACGGGAGTCCACTAGCACAGATACGCAGTATTTT.

This clonotype came up a few times. The genes are TRBV11-2 and TRBJ1-1; D is undetermined. With 1 base removed from V and 10 bases from J, the gap between germline ends came to 19 bases. The CDR3 spans 15 residues. Germline V gene lookup returns CDR1 SGHAT and CDR2 FQNNGV. The CDR3 DNA is TGTGCCAGCAGCTTAGCTTCGGGTTATAGGGTCGGAGCTTTCTTT. This sequence encodes CASSLASGYRVGAFF.

The sample holds a few counts of this clonotype. V is TRBV20-1 and J is TRBJ2-3, with 8 bases fitting TRBD1. The V and J ends lost 6 bases and 8 bases, in that order; junction bases with no gene match: 13. The CDR3 spans 14 residues. Germline V gene data show CDR1 as DFQATT and CDR2 as SNEGSKA (reference sequence). The CDR3 sequence: CSAEGTGGLVTQYF. CDR3 DNA: TGCAGTGCCGAAGGGACAGGCGGTCTGGTTACGCAGTATTTT.

The rearrangement uses TRBV9 and TRBJ2-7; TRBD1 matches at 7 bases. CDR1 and CDR2 from the germline V gene are SGDLS and YYNGEE. With V trimmed by 3 bases and J by 4 bases, 7 bases remained unmatched. The CDR3 extends over 14 amino acids. Written as DNA, the CDR3 is TGTGCCAGCAGCGCCGGGACAGCACATTACGAGCAGTACTTC. It codes for CASSAGTAHYEQYF. Looking up the rest from reference TRBV9 and TRBJ2-7 gives the full variable domain: DSGVTQTPKHLITATGQRVTLRCSPRSGDLSVYWYQQSLDQGLQFLIQYYNGEERAKGNILERFSAQQFPDLHSELNLSSLELGDSALYFCASSAGTAHYEQYFGPGTRLTVT.

This clonotype showed up just a few times. This chain uses TRBV24-1 with TRBJ2-5; 8 nucleotides align to TRBD1. Germline CDR1 is KGHDR and CDR2 is SFDVKD. V lost 3 bases and J lost 5; bases outside the gene matches: 10. The CDR3 sequence is 16 residues long. The CDR3 nucleotides are TGTGCCACCAGTGATCATAGACAGGGGCCGCAGGAGACCCAGTACTTC. This gives the protein CATSDHRQGPQETQYF.

This clonotype was seen at least ten times. The chain is built from TRBV20-1 and TRBJ2-6; TRBD2 might be the D (6 bases). Looked up from germline, CDR1 is DFQATT and CDR2 is SNEGSKA (reference sequence). The CDR3 length is 15 residues. The V end lost 5 bases, the J end lost 0 bases, and 11 bases lay between the germline ends. CDR3 bases: TGCAGTGCTCGGGACTTGAGCTCTGGGGCCAACGTCCTGACTTTC. It encodes CSARDLSSGANVLTF.

J is TRBJ2-7 and V is TRBV2; TRBD2 matches 10 bases. After removal of 5 bases from V and 2 bases from J, the junction contained 3 bases not matched to a gene. Germline CDR1 and CDR2: SNHLY and FYNNEI. The CDR3 has 14 residues. This chain's CDR3 is CASSPSGGTYEQYF. CDR3 DNA sequence: TGTGCCAGCAGTCCTAGCGGGGGTACCTACGAGCAGTACTTC. The full variable domain, with the rest looked up from reference TRBV2 and TRBJ2-7, is EPEVTQTPSHQVTQMGQEVILRCVPISNHLYFYWYRQILGQKVEFLVSFYNNEISEKSEIFDDQFSVERPDGSNFTLKIRSTKLEDSAMYFCASSPSGGTYEQYFGPGTRLTVT.